Ten or more counts support the clone carrying this T cell receptor (beta chain). The antigen is undetermined. This CDR3 region has 14 residues. The junction had 6 bases not matched to a gene; V was cut back by 5 bases and J by 3 bases. Unique molecular identifiers were present on the cDNA, and a universal primer site came from template switching. TCRdb re-derived calls from the 5' RACE reads in MiXCR, one entry per CDR3 protein. Of 260,000 or so distinct CDR3 sequences in the sample, around 7.6% were seen once. The data were taken from a study of identical twins. Whole-study results and caveats: Conclusions leaned on cross-sectional statistical analysis and did not track the same donors over time. Sequences that were out-of-frame, alpha and twin-shared displayed an excess of low generation probability. Twins' excess sharing was less marked for out-of-frame beta sequences.

These sequences were also reported in another study, on yellow fever vaccine responses in identical twins.

The sequenced sample was CD8+ T cells sorted from blood. The TCR sequence derives from a woman between 18 and 30 years old in good health. The chain uses TRBV12-3 or TRBV12-4 and TRBJ2-7; the match to TRBD2 covers 8 bases. The CDR3 sequence: CASSPGTRVYEQYF. The CDR3 DNA sequence: TGTGCCAGCAGTCCCGGGACTAGAGTCTACGAGCAGTACTTC.